One sample yielded the 8 T cell receptor beta chains listed below, sequenced in a study of cytomegalovirus exposure and HLA in healthy donors. PCR employed 60 Vbeta and 13 Jbeta primers. Clones were read by immunoSEQ multiplex PCR, and TCRdb kept only the in-frame ones, dropping some. The table includes 150,000 or so clones, around 80% detected once. Sequencing was done on a sample of PBMCs. All receptors derive from a woman aged 45-65 years in good health and CMV-seropositive.

The chain combines TRBV7-9 with TRBJ2-1; D perhaps matches TRBD2 (5 bases). CDR3 length: 15 amino acids. V was pared by 4 bases and J by 7 bases, with 17 bases between. Germline V gene data show CDR1 as SEHNR and CDR2 as FQNEAQ (reference sequence). CDR3: CASSCNCDYENEQFF. CDR3 nucleotide sequence: TGTGCCAGCAGCTGTAACTGTGACTATGAGAATGAGCAGTTCTTC.

With regard to this clone: Compared with germline, one end of the junction differs, possibly owing to a read error. V is TRBV4-2 and J is TRBJ2-7; TRBD2 agrees at 9 bases. Germline V gene lookup returns CDR1 LGHNA and CDR2 YNFKEQ. The CDR3 runs 16 residues. CDR3 region: CASSQASGTSVYKQYF. CDR3 sequence (DNA): TGTGCCAGCAGCCAAGCTAGCGGGACCTCCGTCTACAAGCAGTACTTC.

The chain couples TRBV30 to TRBJ1-1; TRBD1 is a possible D gene (5 bases). The V and J ends lost 0 bases and 2 bases respectively, with 13 bases between them. Germline loops: CDR1 GTSNPN, CDR2 SVGIG (reference sequence). This CDR3 is built from 15 residues. CDR3 DNA sequence: TGTGCCTGGAGTGTACCCCCGGGGGTTAACACTGAAGCTTTCTTT. Residues: CAWSVPPGVNTEAFF.

V is TRBV19 and J is TRBJ2-2, with 12 bases lining up with TRBD2. This CDR3 is built from 16 residues. Germline CDR1 is LNHDA and CDR2 is SQIVND (reference sequence). The V and J ends lost 4 bases and 4 bases, in that order; junction bases with no gene match: 4. The CDR3 spells CASSRLAGDRTGELFF. CDR3 coding DNA: TGTGCCAGTAGTAGACTAGCGGGAGACCGCACCGGGGAGCTGTTTTTT.

This CDR3 is CAIGGSFPGQTFYEQYF. CDR3 DNA sequence: TGTGCCATCGGGGGCTCCTTTCCGGGACAGACTTTCTACGAGCAGTACTTC. V and J are TRBV10-3 and TRBJ2-7; 7 bases match TRBD1. The germline gives CDR1 ENHRY, CDR2 SYGVKD. The J segment lost 3 bases and the V segment lost 8 bases, leaving 19 bases of the junction unmatched. The CDR3 runs to 17 residues.

The rearrangement uses TRBV19 and TRBJ2-3; 7 bases are shared with TRBD2. Germline lookup yields CDR1 LNHDA and CDR2 SQIVND (reference sequence). The CDR3 sequence is 16 residues long. V gave up 6 bases and J gave up 10 bases; unmatched junction bases: 19. The CDR3, as DNA: TGTGCCAGTAGCGACGGGTGGGGGACCCGGGAGGCTCCGCAGTATTTT. This encodes CASSDGWGTREAPQYF. Full variable domain (remainder filled in from reference TRBV19 and TRBJ2-3): DGGITQSPKYLFRKEGQNVTLSCEQNLNHDAMYWYRQDPGQGLRLIYYSQIVNDFQKGDIAEGYSVSREKKESFPLTVTSAQKNPTAFYLCASSDGWGTREAPQYFGPGTRLTVL.

The chain uses TRBV18 and TRBJ2-3; 7 bases fit TRBD1. The CDR3 consists of 15 residues. V trimming: 5 bases; J trimming: 3 bases; junction bases outside the gene matches: 8. Germline V gives CDR1 KGHSH, CDR2 LQKENI. The CDR3 nucleotides are TGTGCCAGCTCAGCAAGACAGGGCCAGACAGATACGCAGTATTTT. It yields the protein CASSARQGQTDTQYF. Full variable domain (outside the CDR3, taken from reference TRBV18 and TRBJ2-3): NAGVMQNPRHLVRRRGQEARLRCSPMKGHSHVYWYRQLPEEGLKFMVYLQKENIIDESGMPKERFSAEFPKEGPSILRIQQVVRGDSAAYFCASSARQGQTDTQYFGPGTRLTVL.

The rearrangement uses TRBV7-8 and TRBJ1-2; no clear D gene. Trimming removed 4 bases from V and 6 bases from J, with 9 bases in between. The germline V gene has CDR1 SGHVS and CDR2 FQNEAQ. The CDR3 is 12 amino acids. CDR3 residues: CASSYGRDGYTF. CDR3 DNA: TGTGCCAGCAGCTATGGGAGGGATGGCTACACCTTC.